Listed here is a single T cell receptor beta chain. The CDR3 sequence is 15 residues long. CDR1 LGHDT and CDR2 YNNKEL come from the germline V gene (reference sequence). Trimming took off 1 base at V and 8 bases at J, with 17 bases between the two ends. This sample stems from a study of T cell responses to AZD1222 COVID-19 vaccine. Assay: immunoSEQ multiplex PCR; the TCRdb copy retains only in-frame clones and omits some. Altogether roughly 190,000 clones are present, over 85% being singletons, with the ten largest covering about 4.2%. The material sequenced was peripheral blood, taken on day 0 of AZD1222 vaccination. This receptor was identified in an adult in good health. The chain recombines TRBV3-1 (or the pseudogene TRBV3-2) with TRBJ1-2; TRBD1 is a possible D gene (6 bases). CDR3 bases: TGTGCCAGCAGCCAAGCTCCCGCAGGGGCAAGGGGCTACACCTTC. It is translated as CASSQAPAGARGYTF.